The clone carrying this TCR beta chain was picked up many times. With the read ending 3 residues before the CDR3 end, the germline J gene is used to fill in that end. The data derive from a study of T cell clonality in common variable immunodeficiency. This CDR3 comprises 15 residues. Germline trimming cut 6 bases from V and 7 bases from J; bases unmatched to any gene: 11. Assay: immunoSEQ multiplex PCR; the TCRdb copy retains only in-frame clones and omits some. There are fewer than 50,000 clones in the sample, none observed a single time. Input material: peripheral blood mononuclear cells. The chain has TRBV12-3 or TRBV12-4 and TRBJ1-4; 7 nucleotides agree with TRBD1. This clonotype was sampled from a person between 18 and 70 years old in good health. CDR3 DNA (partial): TGTGCCAGCAGCATAACAGGGGCGCCGATTGAAAAA. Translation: CASSITGAPIEK. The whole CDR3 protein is CASSITGAPIEKLFF.